This T cell receptor beta chain was sequenced during a study of T-cell memory formation after mild COVID-19. Using constant-segment primers, 5'RACE produced TCR alpha and TCR beta cDNA libraries carrying sample barcodes and UMIs. MiXCR was run by TCRdb on the 5' RACE reads, yielding one entry per CDR3 protein. The table records hundreds of thousands of distinct CDR3 sequences, just under 20% of them present only once. The table lists this clonotype with many counts. Germline values: CDR1 MDHEN, CDR2 SYDVKM. The CDR3 is 17 residues long. The junction had 8 bases not matched to a gene; V was cut back by 2 bases and J by 7 bases.

The TCR sequence derives from a man between 18 and 35 years old who had mild COVID-19 (a few samples of this study predate the infection). Cell type and time point are not known. Input material: PBMCs or a T cell subset sorted from them (not recorded which). The V and J genes are TRBV28 and TRBJ1-6; TRBD1 matches at 10 bases. The CDR3: CASSLSTGQGVNSPLHF. The CDR3, as DNA: TGTGCCAGCAGTTTAAGTACCGGACAGGGGGTAAATTCACCCCTCCACTTT. The complete variable domain, with remaining parts taken from reference TRBV28 and TRBJ1-6, reads DVKVTQSSRYLVKRTGEKVFLECVQDMDHENMFWYRQDPGLGLRLIYFSYDVKMKEKGDIPEGYSVSREKKERFSLILESASTNQTSMYLCASSLSTGQGVNSPLHFGNGTRLTVT.